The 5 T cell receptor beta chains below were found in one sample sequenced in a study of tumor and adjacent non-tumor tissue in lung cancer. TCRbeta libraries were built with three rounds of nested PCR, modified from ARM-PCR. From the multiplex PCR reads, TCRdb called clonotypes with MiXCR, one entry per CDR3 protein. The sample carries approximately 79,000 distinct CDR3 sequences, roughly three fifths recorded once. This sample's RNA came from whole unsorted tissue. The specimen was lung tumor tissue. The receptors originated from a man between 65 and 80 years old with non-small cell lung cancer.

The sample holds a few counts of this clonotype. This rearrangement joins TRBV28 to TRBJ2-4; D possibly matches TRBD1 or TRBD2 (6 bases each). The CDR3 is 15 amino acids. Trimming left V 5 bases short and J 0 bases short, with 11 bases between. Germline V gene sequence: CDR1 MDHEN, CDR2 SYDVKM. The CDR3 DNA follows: TGTGCCAGCAGTCTGGGGGGCGCAGCCAAAAACATTCAGTACTTC. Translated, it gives CASSLGGAAKNIQYF.

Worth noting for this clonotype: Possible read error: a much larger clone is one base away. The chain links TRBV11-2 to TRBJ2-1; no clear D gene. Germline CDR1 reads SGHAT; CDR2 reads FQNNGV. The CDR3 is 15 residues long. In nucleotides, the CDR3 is TGTGCCAACAGCCCGGAACCAGGCCAGTACAATGAGCAGTTCTTC. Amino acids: CANSPEPGQYNEQFF.

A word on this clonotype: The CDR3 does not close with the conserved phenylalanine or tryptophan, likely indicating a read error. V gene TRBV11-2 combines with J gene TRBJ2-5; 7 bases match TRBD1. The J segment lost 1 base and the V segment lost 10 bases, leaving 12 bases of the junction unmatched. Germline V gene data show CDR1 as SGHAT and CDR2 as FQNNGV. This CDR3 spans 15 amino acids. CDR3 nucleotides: TGTGCCAATAGCTGGACCAGGACAGGCCAAGAGACCCAGTACCTC. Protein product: CANSWTRTGQETQYL.

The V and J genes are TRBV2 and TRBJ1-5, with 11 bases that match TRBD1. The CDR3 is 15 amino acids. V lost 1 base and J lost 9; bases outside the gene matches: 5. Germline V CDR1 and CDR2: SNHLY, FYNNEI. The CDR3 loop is CASSEGTGGELPQHF. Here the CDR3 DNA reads TGTGCCAGCAGTGAAGGGACAGGGGGCGAGTTGCCCCAGCATTTT.

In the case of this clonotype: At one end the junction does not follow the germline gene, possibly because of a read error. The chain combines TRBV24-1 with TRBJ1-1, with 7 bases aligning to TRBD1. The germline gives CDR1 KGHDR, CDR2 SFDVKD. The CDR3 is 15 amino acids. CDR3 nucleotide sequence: TGTGCCACCAGTGTCTCGACAGGGTTGAACAATGAAGCTTTCTTT. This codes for CATSVSTGLNNEAFF.